Below, 9 T cell receptor beta chains from the same sample are listed, as sequenced in a study of cytomegalovirus exposure and HLA in healthy donors. PCR employed 60 Vbeta and 13 Jbeta primers. Here immunoSEQ multiplex PCR was the method, and the copy in TCRdb shows in-frame clones only, minus some. The table shows around 88,000 clones, with 74% occurring only once. The sequencing sample was made of PBMCs. The receptor set was obtained from a male donor in good health and CMV-seronegative.

CDR3 sequence reads: CASSPGLAGGKETQYF. DNA for the CDR3: TGTGCCAGCAGCCCAGGACTAGCGGGAGGGAAAGAGACCCAGTACTTC. This chain joins TRBV7-6 and TRBJ2-5, with 15 nucleotides matching TRBD2. Germline V gives CDR1 SGHVS, CDR2 FNYEAQ. The V gene end was trimmed by 5 bases and the J gene end by 3 bases; junction bases not matched to a gene: 4. The length of the CDR3 is 16 residues.

The V call is TRBV5-1, the J call TRBJ2-2, with 7 bases that match TRBD2. Germline assignment: CDR1 SGHRS and CDR2 YFSETQ. The CDR3 totals 14 residues. Germline trimming cut 3 bases from V and 5 bases from J; bases unmatched to any gene: 4. Here the CDR3 reads CASSWSSGTGELFF. In DNA form, the CDR3 reads TGCGCCAGCAGCTGGAGTAGCGGGACCGGGGAGCTGTTTTTT.

This clone was found a few times. V is TRBV29-1 and J is TRBJ1-3; D is perhaps TRBD1 (5 bases). The V end lost 6 bases, the J end lost 1 base, and 7 bases lay between the germline ends. The CDR3 consists of 12 residues. The germline V gene encodes CDR1 SQVTM and CDR2 ANQGSEA. The CDR3 spells CSVRQSGNTIYF. In DNA, the CDR3 is TGCAGCGTAAGACAGTCTGGAAACACCATATATTTT.

V and J are TRBV27 and TRBJ2-3; TRBD2 matches 7 bases. Germline V gene sequence: CDR1 MNHEY, CDR2 SMNVEV (reference sequence). V shed 3 bases, J shed 5 bases, and the junction held 11 bases outside the gene matches. The CDR3 covers 16 residues. The CDR3, as DNA: TGTGCCAGCAGTTTTGCCTTAGGACTAGGTATAGATACGCAGTATTTT. Amino acids: CASSFALGLGIDTQYF.

The chain combines TRBV21-1 with TRBJ2-7; the table calls TRBD2, which could not be checked here. TRBV21-1 is a recognized pseudogene. The CDR3 length is 12 residues. The CDR3 loop is CASGSGGCEQYF. The CDR3 DNA reads as TGTGCCAGCGGCTCGGGGGGGTGCGAGCAGTACTTC.

The rearrangement joins TRBV7-3 to TRBJ1-4; D perhaps matches TRBD1 (5 bases). The germline V and J ends were trimmed by 5 bases and 0 bases, with 10 bases remaining between them. This CDR3 spans 15 amino acids. Germline V gene data show CDR1 as SGHTA and CDR2 as FQGTGA. CDR3 nucleotides: TGTGCCAGCAGCCCAGGACAAGCAACTAATGAAAAACTGTTTTTT. The encoded protein is CASSPGQATNEKLFF.

This clone came up a few times. The gene calls are TRBV7-2 and TRBJ2-7; TRBD2 agrees at 10 bases. Germline V CDR1 and CDR2: SGHTA, FQGNSA. This CDR3 is built from 16 residues. V gave up 4 bases and J gave up 4 bases; unmatched junction bases: 10. CDR3 nucleotide sequence: TGTGCCAGCAGCTCACGGGCTAGCGGGAGTAGGTACGAGCAGTACTTC. It encodes CASSSRASGSRYEQYF. The full variable domain, with the rest looked up from reference TRBV7-2 and TRBJ2-7, is GAGVSQSPSNKVTEKGKDVELRCDPISGHTALYWYRQSLGQGLEFLIYFQGNSAPDKSGLPSDRFSAERTGGSVSTLTIQRTQQEDSAVYLCASSSRASGSRYEQYFGPGTRLTVT.

This clone was recorded only once. The V call is TRBV5-1, the J call TRBJ2-7; D is unclear. The CDR3 sequence is 14 residues long. Trimming cost V 4 bases and J 6 bases, with 17 bases left between them. CDR1 is SGHRS and CDR2 is YFSETQ in the germline V gene. The CDR3 DNA is TGCGCCAGCAGCCTAAACGGGTTACCGTGCGAGCAGTACTTC. Amino acid sequence: CASSLNGLPCEQYF.

The gene calls are TRBV7-9 and TRBJ1-5, with no clear D. This CDR3 contains 16 residues. The V gene lost 2 bases and the J gene lost 1 base, with 12 bases spanning the gap. CDR1 and CDR2 from the germline V gene are SEHNR and FQNEAQ (reference sequence). The chain's CDR3 is CASSLLRQESNQPQHF. CDR3 in DNA: TGTGCCAGCAGCTTACTTAGACAAGAAAGCAATCAGCCCCAGCATTTT.